Below, 11 T cell receptor beta chains from the same sample are listed, as sequenced in a study of T-cell reconstitution after alpha-beta-depleted transplantation in children. During its preparation, the TCRbeta library received unique molecular identifiers. In TCRdb, the PCR reads were re-called with MiXCR into one record per CDR3 protein. Of nearly 20,000 distinct CDR3 sequences listed, 10% to 15% are singletons. This specimen was PBMCs, mostly from graft donor cells, taken 60 days after TCRalphabeta/CD19-depleted stem cell transplant. The receptors stem from a female patient aged 2 to 10 who had a stem cell transplant for congenital amegakaryocytic thrombocytopenia, so the T cells may come from the graft donor.

This clonotype appeared many times. The chain carries TRBV20-1 and TRBJ2-7, with TRBD2 matching 8 bases. V was pared by 3 bases and J by 2 bases, with 18 bases of the junction left unmatched. Germline CDR1 is DFQATT and CDR2 is SNEGSKA (reference sequence). The CDR3 covers 18 residues. The CDR3 DNA follows: TGCAGTGCTAGCGCGTTTAGCGGGGTTACTGCTCATCCCTACGAGCAGTACTTC. Its protein product is CSASAFSGVTAHPYEQYF.

This clonotype has a count of ten or more. The chain has TRBV20-1 and TRBJ2-2; TRBD2 agrees at 10 bases. The CDR3 runs 16 residues. Looked up from germline, CDR1 is DFQATT and CDR2 is SNEGSKA (reference sequence). After removal of 3 bases from V and 4 bases from J, the junction contained 8 bases not matched to a gene. The chain's CDR3 is CSASSLAGEVTGELFF. DNA for the CDR3: TGCAGTGCTAGCTCCCTAGCGGGAGAAGTCACCGGGGAGCTGTTTTTT.

This clonotype has at least ten counts. V gene TRBV5-1 combines with J gene TRBJ2-3; TRBD2 matches at 10 bases. The CDR3 is 15 amino acids. Trimming at V came to 1 base and at J to 4 bases, leaving 3 bases not matched to a gene. CDR1 is SGHRS, CDR2 YFSETQ, per germline. The CDR3 is CASSLRLAGADTQYF. The DNA of the CDR3 is TGCGCCAGCAGCTTGAGGCTAGCGGGAGCAGATACGCAGTATTTT.

This chain uses TRBV3-1 with TRBJ2-1; 9 bases align to TRBD2. V lost 10 bases, J lost 0 bases, and 16 bases stayed unmatched. CDR3 length equals 18 residues. CDR1 and CDR2 (germline): LGHDT, YNNKEL (reference sequence). The CDR3 nucleotides are TGTGCCACCTCCAAGGAGCGGGGGGTCCCGAGCTCCTACAATGAGCAGTTCTTC. This sequence encodes CATSKERGVPSSYNEQFF.

This clonotype was seen many times. This sequence joins TRBV7-2 and TRBJ2-3; maybe TRBD1 (5 bases). V lost 6 bases to trimming and J lost 2 bases, with 21 bases between them. The length of the CDR3 is 17 residues. CDR1 and CDR2 (germline): SGHTA, FQGNSA. The CDR3 reads CASRQGRWGSDTDTQYF. In DNA, the CDR3 is TGTGCCAGCAGGCAGGGTCGATGGGGCAGCGACACAGATACGCAGTATTTT. The complete variable domain, with remaining parts taken from reference TRBV7-2 and TRBJ2-3, reads GAGVSQSPSNKVTEKGKDVELRCDPISGHTALYWYRQSLGQGLEFLIYFQGNSAPDKSGLPSDRFSAERTGGSVSTLTIQRTQQEDSAVYLCASRQGRWGSDTDTQYFGPGTRLTVL.

The sample holds many counts of this clonotype. The chain uses TRBV20-1 and TRBJ2-3; TRBD2 aligns across 10 bases. V lost 5 bases to trimming and J lost 3 bases; unmatched junction nucleotides: 11. The CDR3 covers 16 residues. CDR1 and CDR2 (germline): DFQATT, SNEGSKA (reference sequence). In DNA, the CDR3 is TGCAGTGCTGCTCCAAGCGGGGGGGGGGCGACAGATACGCAGTATTTT. Its protein is CSAAPSGGGATDTQYF.

The sample holds many counts of this clonotype. The rearrangement joins TRBV5-1 to TRBJ2-1; 7 bases are shared with TRBD2. J was trimmed by 5 bases and V by 4 bases; bases with no gene match: 12. Germline-derived CDR1 and CDR2 are SGHRS and YFSETQ. This CDR3 has 16 residues. The DNA for the CDR3 is TGCGCCAGCAGCCCAAGGCGGGGGTCTCGGGACAATGAGCAGTTCTTC. It yields the protein CASSPRRGSRDNEQFF. The complete variable domain, with remaining parts taken from reference TRBV5-1 and TRBJ2-1, reads KAGVTQTPRYLIKTRGQQVTLSCSPISGHRSVSWYQQTPGQGLQFLFEYFSETQRNKGNFPGRFSGRQFSNSRSEMNVSTLELGDSALYLCASSPRRGSRDNEQFFGPGTRLTVL.

This clonotype was picked up many times. The chain employs TRBV11-1 and TRBJ2-5, with a weak D call TRBD2 (5 bases). V was cut by 2 bases and J by 4 bases, with 32 bases left in between. CDR3 length equals 21 residues. Germline V gene sequence: CDR1 SGHAT, CDR2 FQDESV (reference sequence). The CDR3 DNA sequence: TGTGCCAGCAGCTTAACGAACGGGAAGGATCGGACCAATATCCATATAGAGACCCAGTACTTC. Translated: CASSLTNGKDRTNIHIETQYF.

This clonotype showed up just a few times. V gene TRBV2 combines with J gene TRBJ2-3; D uncertain. The germline V gene has CDR1 SNHLY and CDR2 FYNNEI. Trimming took 3 bases from V and 0 from J, leaving 7 bases between them. CDR3 size: 14 residues. The CDR3 DNA reads as TGTGCCAGCAGTGACTCCCGTAGCACAGATACGCAGTATTTT. Its translation is CASSDSRSTDTQYF.

This clonotype was counted many times. The V gene is TRBV10-2, the J gene TRBJ2-2; 9 bases are shared with TRBD2. The V gene's germline CDR1 is WSHSY and CDR2 SAAADI. Trimming cost V 7 bases and J 7 bases; bases outside gene matches: 10. The CDR3 covers 15 residues. CDR3 bases: TGCGCCAGCAAATTAATAGCGGGAGCGGGCGGGGAGCTGTTTTTT. The encoded protein is CASKLIAGAGGELFF.

This clonotype was detected many times. This chain joins TRBV12-3 or TRBV12-4 and TRBJ2-2, with 10 bases fitting TRBD1. Losses at the gene ends were 2 bases for V and 7 bases for J; bases not matched to a gene: 7. CDR3 size: 16 residues. For the CDR3, the DNA is TGTGCCAGCAGTTTATCCGACAGGGGGCTCGGCGGGGAGCTGTTTTTT. It yields the protein CASSLSDRGLGGELFF.